Ten or more counts support the clone carrying this T cell receptor beta chain. Its antigen is not identified. Genes here carry mouse names. The read terminates 4 residues before the CDR3 end, so the remaining end is supplied by the germline J gene. The sample comes from a study of CD8+ T cells in alopecia areata. Whole-study context: Female roughly 6-11-week-old C3H/HeJ recipients received skin from 6-12-month-old C3H/HeJ graft donors with spontaneous alopecia. Overall study results and limits: Scalp sequencing also captures normal skin's resident alphabeta T cells. Elevated clonality characterized lesional scalp relative to normal scalp, particularly in alopecia totalis/universalis. Compared with mice, patients displayed less clear TCR sharing, possibly for HLA-related reasons.

Extracted from the samples, RNA was reverse transcribed into cDNA to serve as the sequencing template. Libraries were prepared by immunoSEQ multiplex PCR; TCRdb keeps only in-frame clonotypes and omits some of them. This sample comprises roughly 260,000 clones, none seen once only. It was with CD4, CD8alpha, NKG2D, NKG2ACE and other markers that pooled cutaneous lymph node cells were sorted. The CDR3 consists of 14 residues. Germline V CDR1 and CDR2: SNHLY, FYNGKV (reference sequence). Input material: CD4+ T cells sorted from a lymph node. The gene calls are TRBV3 and TRBJ2-2; TRBD1 aligns across 10 bases. The clonotype was recovered from a C3H/HeJ mouse with alopecia areata. MHC haplotype of the mouse line: H2-k. This chain's CDR3 is CASSWRDRGGQLYF. The sequenced part of the CDR3 DNA is TGTGCCAGCAGCTGGAGGGACAGGGGAGGG.